Here is one T cell receptor beta chain with its context. Its matching antigen is unknown. Method: immunoSEQ multiplex PCR; TCRdb's copy keeps in-frame clones and lacks some. The sample lists tens of thousands of clones, over 80% occurring once. This specimen belongs to a study of OX40 agonist ivuxolimab in advanced cancers. In the study overall: Enrolled patients in dose escalation had cancers that were hepatocellular carcinoma, melanoma, renal cell or head and neck cancer.

The germline V gene encodes CDR1 MDHEN and CDR2 SYDVKM. J lost 0 bases, V lost 4 bases, and 4 bases had no gene match. The length of the CDR3 is 15 residues. Autoimmune disease history or systemic immunosuppression led to patients being barred. Broader study findings: The study found that CD8+ T cells averaged more expanded clones than CD4+. What antigens the expanded peripheral T cells recognized was never established.

The chain uses TRBV28 and TRBJ1-1; 8 nucleotides match TRBD1. The sequences come from CD4+ or CD8+ T cells sorted from blood, collected in a trial of the OX40 agonist ivuxolimab. The receptor comes from an adult with an advanced solid tumor such as melanoma, head and neck, liver or kidney cancer. CDR3 sequence reads: CASSSGGSVNTEAFF. As DNA, the CDR3 is TGTGCCAGCAGTTCAGGGGGCTCCGTGAACACTGAAGCTTTCTTT.